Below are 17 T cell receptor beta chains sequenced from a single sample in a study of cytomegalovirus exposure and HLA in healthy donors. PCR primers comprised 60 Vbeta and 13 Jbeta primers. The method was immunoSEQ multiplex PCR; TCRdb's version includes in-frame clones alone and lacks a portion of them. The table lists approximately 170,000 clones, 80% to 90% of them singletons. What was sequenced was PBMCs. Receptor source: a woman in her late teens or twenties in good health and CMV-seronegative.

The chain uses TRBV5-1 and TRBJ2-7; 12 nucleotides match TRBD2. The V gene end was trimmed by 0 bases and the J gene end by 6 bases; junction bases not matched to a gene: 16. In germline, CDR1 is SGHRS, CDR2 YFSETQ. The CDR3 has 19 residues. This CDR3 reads CASSLAILAGGPPLREQYF. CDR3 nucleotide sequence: TGCGCCAGCAGCTTGGCCATACTAGCGGGAGGTCCACCACTACGCGAGCAGTACTTC.

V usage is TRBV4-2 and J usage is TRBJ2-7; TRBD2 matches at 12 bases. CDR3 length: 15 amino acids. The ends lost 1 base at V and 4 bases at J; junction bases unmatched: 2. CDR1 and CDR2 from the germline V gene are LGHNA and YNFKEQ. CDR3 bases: TGTGCCAGCAGCCAAGGACTAGCGGGAGAGTACGAGCAGTACTTC. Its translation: CASSQGLAGEYEQYF.

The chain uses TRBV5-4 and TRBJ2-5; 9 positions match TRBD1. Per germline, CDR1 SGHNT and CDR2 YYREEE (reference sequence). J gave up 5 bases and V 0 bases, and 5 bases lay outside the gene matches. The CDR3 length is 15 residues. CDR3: CASSLGGGQGETQYF. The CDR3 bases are TGTGCCAGCAGCTTGGGGGGTGGACAGGGGGAGACCCAGTACTTC.

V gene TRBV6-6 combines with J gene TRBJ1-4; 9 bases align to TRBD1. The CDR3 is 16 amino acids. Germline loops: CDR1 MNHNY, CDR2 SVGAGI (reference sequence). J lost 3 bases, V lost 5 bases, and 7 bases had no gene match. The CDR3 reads CASSTDRGLSNEKLFF. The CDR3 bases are TGTGCCAGCAGTACGGACAGGGGATTGTCTAATGAAAAACTGTTTTTT.

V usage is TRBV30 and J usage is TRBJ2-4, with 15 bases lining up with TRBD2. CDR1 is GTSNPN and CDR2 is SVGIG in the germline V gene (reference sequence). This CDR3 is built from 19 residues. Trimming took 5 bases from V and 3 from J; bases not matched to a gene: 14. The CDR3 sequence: CAWSTGLAGGPRGKNIQYF. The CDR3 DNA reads TGTGCCTGGTCTACAGGACTAGCGGGAGGGCCTAGAGGCAAAAACATTCAGTACTTC.

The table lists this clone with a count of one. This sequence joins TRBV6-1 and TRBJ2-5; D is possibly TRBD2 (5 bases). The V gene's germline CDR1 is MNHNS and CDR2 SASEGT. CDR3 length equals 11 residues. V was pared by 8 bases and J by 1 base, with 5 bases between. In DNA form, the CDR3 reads TGTGCCAGCCGGGGCCAAGAGACCCAGTACTTC. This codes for CASRGQETQYF.

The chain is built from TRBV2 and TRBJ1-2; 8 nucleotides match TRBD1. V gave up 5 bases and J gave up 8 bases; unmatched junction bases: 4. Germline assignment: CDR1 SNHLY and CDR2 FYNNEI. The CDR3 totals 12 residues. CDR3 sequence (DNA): TGTGCCAGCAGTTTTGACAGGGGCGGCTACACCTTC. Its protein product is CASSFDRGGYTF.

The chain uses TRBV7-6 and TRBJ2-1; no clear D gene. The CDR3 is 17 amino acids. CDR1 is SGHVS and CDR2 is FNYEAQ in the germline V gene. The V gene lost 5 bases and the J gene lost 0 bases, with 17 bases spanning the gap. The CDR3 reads CASSRPRYFSSYNEQFF. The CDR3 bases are TGTGCCAGCAGCCGCCCGAGGTATTTTAGCTCCTACAATGAGCAGTTCTTC.

DNA for the CDR3: TGTGCCAGCAGCCCGAAAGCAGCGGGAGGGCTTAGAGGTGAGCAGTTCTTC. As protein: CASSPKAAGGLRGEQFF. This chain joins TRBV4-2 and TRBJ2-1; 10 nucleotides align to TRBD2. Losses at the gene ends were 4 bases for V and 9 bases for J; bases not matched to a gene: 15. CDR1 LGHNA and CDR2 YNFKEQ come from the germline V gene. This CDR3 contains 17 residues.

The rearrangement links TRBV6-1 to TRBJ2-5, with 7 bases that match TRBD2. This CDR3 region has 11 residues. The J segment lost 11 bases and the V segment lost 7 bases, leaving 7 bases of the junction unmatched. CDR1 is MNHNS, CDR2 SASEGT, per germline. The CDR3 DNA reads TGTGCCAGCATTTTTGGGGGGGAGCAGTACTTC. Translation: CASIFGGEQYF.

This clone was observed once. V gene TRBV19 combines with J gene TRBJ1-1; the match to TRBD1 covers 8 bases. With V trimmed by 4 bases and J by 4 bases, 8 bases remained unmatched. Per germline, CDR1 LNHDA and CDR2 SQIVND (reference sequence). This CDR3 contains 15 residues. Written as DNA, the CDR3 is TGTGCCAGTAGTACCCGGACAGGGTCGACCACTGAAGCTTTCTTT. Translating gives CASSTRTGSTTEAFF.

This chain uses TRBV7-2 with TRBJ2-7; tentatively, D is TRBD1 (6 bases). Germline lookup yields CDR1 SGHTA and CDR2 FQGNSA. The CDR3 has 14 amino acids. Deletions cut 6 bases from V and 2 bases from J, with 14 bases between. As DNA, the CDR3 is TGTGCCAGCAGTCCCCCGGGACAAGCCTACGAGCAGTACTTC. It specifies CASSPPGQAYEQYF.

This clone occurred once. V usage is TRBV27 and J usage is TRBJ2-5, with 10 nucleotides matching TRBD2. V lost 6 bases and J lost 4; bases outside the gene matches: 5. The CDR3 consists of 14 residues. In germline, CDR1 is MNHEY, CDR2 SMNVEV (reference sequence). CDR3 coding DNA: TGTGCCAGCAGAATAGCGGGAGGCTCAGAGACCCAGTACTTC. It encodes CASRIAGGSETQYF.

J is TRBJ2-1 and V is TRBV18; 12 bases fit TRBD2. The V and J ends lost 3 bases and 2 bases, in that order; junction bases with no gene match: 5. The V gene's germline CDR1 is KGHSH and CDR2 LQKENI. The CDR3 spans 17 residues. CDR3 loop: CASSPWTSGNTYNEQFF. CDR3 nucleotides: TGTGCCAGCTCACCTTGGACTAGCGGGAACACCTACAATGAGCAGTTCTTC.

Here the CDR3 reads CASSATTGDSYEQYF. The DNA of the CDR3 is TGTGCCAGCAGCGCCACGACAGGGGACTCCTACGAGCAGTACTTC. The V call is TRBV9, the J call TRBJ2-7; 8 bases match TRBD1. CDR1 SGDLS and CDR2 YYNGEE come from the germline V gene. The CDR3 extends over 15 amino acids. The V segment lost 3 bases and the J segment 0 bases; nucleotides outside the gene matches: 5.

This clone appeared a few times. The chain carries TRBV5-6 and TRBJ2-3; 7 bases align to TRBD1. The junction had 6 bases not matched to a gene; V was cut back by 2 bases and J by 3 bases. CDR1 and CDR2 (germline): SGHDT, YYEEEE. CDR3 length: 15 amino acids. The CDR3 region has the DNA TGTGCCAGCAGCTTACCCCGACAGGGAACAGATACGCAGTATTTT. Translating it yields CASSLPRQGTDTQYF.

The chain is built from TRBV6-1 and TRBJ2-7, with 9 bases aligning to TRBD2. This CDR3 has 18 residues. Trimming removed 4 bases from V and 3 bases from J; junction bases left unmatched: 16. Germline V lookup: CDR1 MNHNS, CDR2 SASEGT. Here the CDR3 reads CASSGSGSKSVVDYEQYF. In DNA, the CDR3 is TGTGCCAGCAGTGGTAGCGGGAGTAAGTCCGTGGTCGACTACGAGCAGTACTTC.